This T cell receptor beta chain was observed in a study of T-cell reconstitution after alpha-beta-depleted transplantation in children. Unique molecular identifiers were built into the TCRbeta library. One entry per CDR3 protein results from TCRdb running MiXCR on the PCR reads. Of around 380,000 distinct CDR3 sequences detected, approximately 10% appear once; the ten largest clones hold roughly 5.1%. The V gene's germline CDR1 is WSHSY and CDR2 SAAADI. There are 15 residues in the CDR3. V shed 5 bases and J 3 bases; nucleotides not matched to a gene: 6. This clonotype was observed a handful of times.

Specimen: PBMCs from the stem cell graft donor, collected from the stem cell graft. The clonotype comes from a human donor who donated a stem cell graft to a child with acute myeloid leukemia. J is TRBJ1-2 and V is TRBV10-2, with 10 nucleotides matching TRBD1. The CDR3 DNA reads as TGCGCCAGCAGTAGGGGGACAGGGGCAGACTATGGCTACACCTTC. As protein: CASSRGTGADYGYTF.